This entry is about one TCR beta chain. The entry originates in a study of shared clonotypes between healthy human individuals. Only in-frame clones appear in the TCRdb table, and some are missing; sequencing was by immunoSEQ multiplex PCR. In the table there are over a million clones, more than 95% of which are singletons. The sequence was obtained from a man aged 25-40 years in good health. Material: naive CD4+ T cells sorted from blood. Described subset: CD45RA+ positively selected.

The CDR3 DNA is TGTGCCAGCAGCCCCGCGGAGACCCAGTACTTC. This sequence encodes CASSPAETQYF. The chain is built from TRBV2 and TRBJ2-5; D unclear. The V gene lost 6 bases and the J gene lost 5 bases, with 7 bases spanning the gap. The CDR3 length is 11 residues. Germline CDR1 is SNHLY and CDR2 is FYNNEI.